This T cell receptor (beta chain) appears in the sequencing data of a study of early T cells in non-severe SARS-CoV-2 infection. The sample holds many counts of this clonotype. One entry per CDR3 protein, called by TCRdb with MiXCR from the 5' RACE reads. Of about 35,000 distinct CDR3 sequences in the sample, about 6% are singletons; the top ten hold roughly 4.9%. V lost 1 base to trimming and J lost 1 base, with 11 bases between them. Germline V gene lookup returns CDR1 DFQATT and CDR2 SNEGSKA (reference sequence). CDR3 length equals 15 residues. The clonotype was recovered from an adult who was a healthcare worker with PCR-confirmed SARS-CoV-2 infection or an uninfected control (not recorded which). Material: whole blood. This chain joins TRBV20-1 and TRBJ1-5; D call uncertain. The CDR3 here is CSARGFRGSNQPQHF. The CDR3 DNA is TGCAGTGCTAGAGGTTTCAGAGGGAGCAATCAGCCCCAGCATTTT.